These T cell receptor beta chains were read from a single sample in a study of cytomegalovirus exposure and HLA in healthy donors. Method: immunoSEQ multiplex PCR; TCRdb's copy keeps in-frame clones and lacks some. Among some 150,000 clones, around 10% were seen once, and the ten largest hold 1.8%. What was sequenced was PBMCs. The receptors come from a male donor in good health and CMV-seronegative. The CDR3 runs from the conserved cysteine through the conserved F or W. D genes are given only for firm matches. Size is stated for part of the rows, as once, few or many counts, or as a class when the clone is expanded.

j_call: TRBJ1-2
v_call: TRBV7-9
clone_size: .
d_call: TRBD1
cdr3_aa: CASSWGQTSYGYTF
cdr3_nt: TGTGCCAGCAGCTGGGGACAGACCAGCTATGGCTACACCTTC

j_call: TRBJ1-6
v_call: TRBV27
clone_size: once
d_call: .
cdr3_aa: CASSFVYGRGNSPLHF
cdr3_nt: TGTGCCAGCAGTTTCGTGTATGGGAGGGGGAATTCACCCCTCCACTTT

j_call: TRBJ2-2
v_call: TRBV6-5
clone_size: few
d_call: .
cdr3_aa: CASSYGAVTGELFF
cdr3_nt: TGTGCCAGCAGTTACGGGGCGGTCACCGGGGAGCTGTTTTTT

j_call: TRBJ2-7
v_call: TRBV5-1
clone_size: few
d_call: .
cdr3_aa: CASSLGAEQYF
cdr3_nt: TGCGCCAGCAGCTTAGGGGCCGAGCAGTACTTC

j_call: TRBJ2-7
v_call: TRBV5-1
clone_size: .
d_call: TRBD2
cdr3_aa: CASSPGSGGYEQYF
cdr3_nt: TGCGCCAGCAGCCCCGGGTCGGGGGGCTACGAGCAGTACTTC

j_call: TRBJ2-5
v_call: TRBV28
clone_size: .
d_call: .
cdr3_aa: CASSLLVGQYPSETQYF
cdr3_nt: TGTGCCAGCAGTTTATTAGTGGGGCAGTACCCCTCTGAGACCCAGTACTTC

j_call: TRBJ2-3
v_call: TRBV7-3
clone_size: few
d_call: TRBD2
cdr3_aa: CASSRTSGGRRGTDTQYF
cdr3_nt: TGTGCCAGCAGCCGTACTAGCGGGGGCCGGCGGGGCACAGATACGCAGTATTTT

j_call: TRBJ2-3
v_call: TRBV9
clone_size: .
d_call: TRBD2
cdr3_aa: CASSVLAGGTDTQYF
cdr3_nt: TGTGCCAGCAGCGTCCTAGCGGGGGGCACAGATACGCAGTATTTT

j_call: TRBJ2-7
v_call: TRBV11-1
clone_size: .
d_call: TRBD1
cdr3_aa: CASSRQGWYEQYF
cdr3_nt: TGTGCCAGCAGCCGACAGGGATGGTACGAGCAGTACTTC

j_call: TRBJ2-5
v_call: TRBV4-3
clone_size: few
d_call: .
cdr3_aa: CASSQDRRETQYF
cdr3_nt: TGCGCCAGCAGCCAAGATCGCCGGGAGACCCAGTACTTC

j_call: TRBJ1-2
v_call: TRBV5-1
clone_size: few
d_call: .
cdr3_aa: CASSSRPDRNYGYTF
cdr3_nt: TGCGCCAGCAGCTCGAGACCCGACAGAAACTATGGCTACACCTTC

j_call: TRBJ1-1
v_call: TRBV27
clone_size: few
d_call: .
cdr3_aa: CASSIRGPNTEAFF
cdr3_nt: TGTGCCAGCAGTATCAGGGGTCCGAACACTGAAGCTTTCTTT

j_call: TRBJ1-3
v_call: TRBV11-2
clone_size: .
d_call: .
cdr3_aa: CASSPWPAQGSGNTIYF
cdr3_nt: TGTGCCAGCAGCCCCTGGCCTGCACAGGGCTCTGGAAACACCATATATTTT

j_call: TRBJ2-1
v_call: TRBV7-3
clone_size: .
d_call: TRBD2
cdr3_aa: CASSLTTSGGNEQFF
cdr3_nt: TGTGCCAGCAGCTTAACGACTAGCGGGGGTAATGAGCAGTTCTTC

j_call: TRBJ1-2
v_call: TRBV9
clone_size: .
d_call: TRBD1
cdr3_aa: CASSVATGTGSSLNYGYTF
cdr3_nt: TGTGCCAGCAGCGTAGCTACGGGGACAGGGAGCTCACTTAACTATGGCTACACCTTC

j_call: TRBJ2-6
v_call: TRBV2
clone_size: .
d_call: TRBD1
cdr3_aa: CASSGARRQGWSGVLTF
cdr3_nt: TGTGCCAGCAGTGGAGCCCGTCGACAGGGATGGAGTGGCGTCCTGACTTTC

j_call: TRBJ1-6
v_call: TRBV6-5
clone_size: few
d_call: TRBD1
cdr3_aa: CASSYSVQGDSPLHF
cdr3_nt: TGTGCCAGCAGTTACTCGGTGCAGGGGGACTCACCCCTCCACTTT

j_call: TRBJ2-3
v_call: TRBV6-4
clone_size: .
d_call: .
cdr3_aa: CASSDSGPLEADTQYF
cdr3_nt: TGTGCCAGCAGTGACTCGGGCCCGTTGGAGGCAGATACGCAGTATTTT

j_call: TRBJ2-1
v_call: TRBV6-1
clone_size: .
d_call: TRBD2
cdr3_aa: CASSERGDNEQFF
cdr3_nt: TGTGCCAGCAGTGAACGGGGGGACAATGAGCAGTTCTTC

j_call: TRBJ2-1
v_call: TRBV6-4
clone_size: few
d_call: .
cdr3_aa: CASSAVQAGEQFF
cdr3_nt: TGTGCCAGCAGTGCCGTCCAGGCGGGGGAGCAGTTCTTC

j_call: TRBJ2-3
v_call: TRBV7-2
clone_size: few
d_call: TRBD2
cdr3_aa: CASSSRLASTDTQYF
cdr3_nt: TGTGCCAGCAGTTCCCGACTAGCTAGCACAGATACGCAGTATTTT

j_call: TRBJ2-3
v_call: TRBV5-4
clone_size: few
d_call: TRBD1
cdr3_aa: CASSLEQGDTDTQYF
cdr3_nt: TGTGCCAGCAGCTTAGAACAGGGGGACACAGATACGCAGTATTTT

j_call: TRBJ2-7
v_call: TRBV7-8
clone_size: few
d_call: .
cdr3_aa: CASSFLFSYEQYF
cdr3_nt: TGTGCCAGCAGCTTCTTATTCTCCTACGAGCAGTACTTC

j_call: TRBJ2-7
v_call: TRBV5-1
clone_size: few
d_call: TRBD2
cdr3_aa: CASSLEASGGYEQYF
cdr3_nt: TGCGCCAGCAGCTTGGAGGCTAGCGGGGGCTACGAGCAGTACTTC

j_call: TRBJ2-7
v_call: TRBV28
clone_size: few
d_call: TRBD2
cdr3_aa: CASSPILGRETYEQYF
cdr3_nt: TGTGCCAGCAGTCCAATTTTGGGGAGGGAAACCTACGAGCAGTACTTC

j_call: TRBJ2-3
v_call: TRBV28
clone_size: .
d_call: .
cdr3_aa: CASSLVQGSTDTQYF
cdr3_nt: TGTGCCAGCAGTTTGGTGCAGGGGAGCACAGATACGCAGTATTTT